These T cell receptor beta chains were read from a single sample in a study of OX40 agonist ivuxolimab in advanced cancers. Clones were sequenced by immunoSEQ multiplex PCR, and TCRdb holds only the in-frame ones, with some missing. Of around 26,000 clones listed, about 80% are singletons. This sample comprised CD4+ or CD8+ T cells sorted from blood, obtained in a trial of the OX40 agonist ivuxolimab. Source of these receptors: an adult with an advanced solid tumor such as melanoma, head and neck, liver or kidney cancer. The CDR3 runs from the conserved cysteine through the conserved F or W. Each record gives: J gene, D gene, clone size, V gene, CDR3 DNA, CDR3 protein. D genes are given only for firm matches. Clone size is stated in some rows and not others, as once, few, many or a class when expanded.

j_call: TRBJ2-3; d_call: TRBD2; clone_size: .; v_call: TRBV7-6; cdr3_nt: TGTGCCAGCAGCTTAGCTGTGGGAGGGCCGACAGATACGCAGTATTTT; cdr3_aa: CASSLAVGGPTDTQYF
j_call: TRBJ2-7; d_call: .; clone_size: .; v_call: TRBV27; cdr3_nt: TGTGCCAGCACCCCCCAAGGGGGGATTAGGGCCTACGAGCAGTACTTC; cdr3_aa: CASTPQGGIRAYEQYF
j_call: TRBJ2-3; d_call: TRBD2; clone_size: few; v_call: TRBV9; cdr3_nt: TGTGCCAGCAGCGCTTGGGGGGGATCCACAGATACGCAGTATTTT; cdr3_aa: CASSAWGGSTDTQYF
j_call: TRBJ1-1; d_call: .; clone_size: .; v_call: TRBV2; cdr3_nt: TGTGCCAGCCAAAAAGGACCAGGGCTGAACACTGAAGCTTTCTTT; cdr3_aa: CASQKGPGLNTEAFF
j_call: TRBJ1-2; d_call: .; clone_size: .; v_call: TRBV27; cdr3_nt: TGTGCCAGCAGTCCCGCGGGTGGGGGGAGAAGCTACACCTTC; cdr3_aa: CASSPAGGGRSYTF
j_call: TRBJ1-4; d_call: .; clone_size: .; v_call: TRBV6-5; cdr3_nt: TGTGCCAGCAGTTACGTGGCCACTAATGAAAAACTGTTTTTT; cdr3_aa: CASSYVATNEKLFF
j_call: TRBJ1-4; d_call: .; clone_size: .; v_call: TRBV2; cdr3_nt: TGTGCCAGCAGTGACCTTACAGGCGAGCGGGAAAAACTGTTTTTT; cdr3_aa: CASSDLTGEREKLFF
j_call: TRBJ2-7; d_call: TRBD1; clone_size: .; v_call: TRBV6-5; cdr3_nt: TGTGCCAGCAGTTCGAACAGGGGGCGGTACGAGCAGTACTTC; cdr3_aa: CASSSNRGRYEQYF
j_call: TRBJ2-2; d_call: .; clone_size: .; v_call: TRBV7-3; cdr3_nt: TGTGCCAGCAGCCTAGGCACTTCTTACACCGGGGAGCTGTTTTTT; cdr3_aa: CASSLGTSYTGELFF
j_call: TRBJ2-7; d_call: TRBD2; clone_size: once; v_call: TRBV6-4; cdr3_nt: TGTGCCAGCAGTGAAGAGACTAGCGCTTCCTACGAGCAGTACTTC; cdr3_aa: CASSEETSASYEQYF
j_call: TRBJ2-1; d_call: .; clone_size: .; v_call: TRBV11-2; cdr3_nt: TGTGCCAGCAGCCTAGGAGGGGGAGGCGTGAATGAGCAGTTCTTC; cdr3_aa: CASSLGGGGVNEQFF
j_call: TRBJ2-1; d_call: TRBD2; clone_size: .; v_call: TRBV18; cdr3_nt: TGTGCCAGCTCACCAACTAGCGGGGGGGCCTACAATGAGCAGTTCTTC; cdr3_aa: CASSPTSGGAYNEQFF
j_call: TRBJ2-3; d_call: .; clone_size: .; v_call: TRBV7-6; cdr3_nt: TGTGCCAGCAGCTTTAGAACTCAGGGGGGTAGTTCGGATACGCAGTATTTT; cdr3_aa: CASSFRTQGGSSDTQYF
j_call: TRBJ2-3; d_call: .; clone_size: once; v_call: TRBV9; cdr3_nt: TGTGCCAGCGGGGTAAAGACAGATACGCAGTATTTT; cdr3_aa: CASGVKTDTQYF
j_call: TRBJ2-7; d_call: TRBD2; clone_size: .; v_call: TRBV15; cdr3_nt: TGTGCCACCGGGGGGGGAGCCTCCTACGAGCAGTACTTC; cdr3_aa: CATGGGASYEQYF
j_call: TRBJ1-2; d_call: .; clone_size: .; v_call: TRBV9; cdr3_nt: TGTGCCAGCAGCGCCCCCCCGACATCCGTCTTC; cdr3_aa: CASSAPPTSVF
j_call: TRBJ2-5; d_call: TRBD2; clone_size: .; v_call: TRBV7-2; cdr3_nt: TGTGCCAGCAAGATGACTAGCGGGGTGGTAGAGACCCAGTACTTC; cdr3_aa: CASKMTSGVVETQYF
j_call: TRBJ2-2; d_call: .; clone_size: .; v_call: TRBV10-1; cdr3_nt: TGCGCCAGCAGTCCAGGACAAGCCGGGGAGCTGTTTTTT; cdr3_aa: CASSPGQAGELFF
j_call: TRBJ1-5; d_call: TRBD1; clone_size: .; v_call: TRBV7-9; cdr3_nt: TGTGCCAGCAGCGATCAGGGGGATCCCCAGCATTTT; cdr3_aa: CASSDQGDPQHF
j_call: TRBJ2-7; d_call: .; clone_size: once; v_call: TRBV6-5; cdr3_nt: TGTGCCAGCAGTTACGGGACCTCCTACGAGCAGTACTTC; cdr3_aa: CASSYGTSYEQYF
j_call: TRBJ2-1; d_call: .; clone_size: .; v_call: TRBV5-1; cdr3_nt: TGCGCCAGCAGCTTGGCGTCCTACAATGAGCAGTTCTTC; cdr3_aa: CASSLASYNEQFF
j_call: TRBJ2-2; d_call: .; clone_size: .; v_call: TRBV27; cdr3_nt: TGTGCCAGCAGCACAGGGTCTGCATGGGAGCTGTTTTTT; cdr3_aa: CASSTGSAWELFF
j_call: TRBJ1-1; d_call: TRBD1; clone_size: .; v_call: TRBV5-4; cdr3_nt: TGTGCCAGCAGCTTCGGGACAGTGGGCCGGGCTTTCTTT; cdr3_aa: CASSFGTVGRAFF